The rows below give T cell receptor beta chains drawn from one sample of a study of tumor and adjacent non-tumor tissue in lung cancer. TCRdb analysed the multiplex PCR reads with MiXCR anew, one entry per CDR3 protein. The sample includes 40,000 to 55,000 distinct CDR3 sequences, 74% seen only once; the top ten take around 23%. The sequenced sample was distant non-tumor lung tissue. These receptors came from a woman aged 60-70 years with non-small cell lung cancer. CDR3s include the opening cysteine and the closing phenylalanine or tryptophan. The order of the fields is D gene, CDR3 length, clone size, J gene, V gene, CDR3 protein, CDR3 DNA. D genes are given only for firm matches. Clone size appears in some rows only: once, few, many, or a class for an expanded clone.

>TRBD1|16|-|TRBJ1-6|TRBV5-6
CASSLGTEGRYSPLHF
TGTGCCAGCAGCCTGGGGACAGAGGGCAGGTATTCACCCCTCCACTTT
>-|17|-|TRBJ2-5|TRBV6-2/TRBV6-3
CASSYRGHVVGLETQYF
TGTGCCAGCAGTTACAGGGGACACGTCGTGGGACTAGAGACCCAGTACTTC
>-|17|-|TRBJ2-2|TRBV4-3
CASSQRTGGLDTGELFF
TGCGCCAGCAGTCAAAGGACAGGAGGGTTGGACACCGGGGAGCTGTTTTTT
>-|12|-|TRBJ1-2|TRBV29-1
CNVDPDQDGHTF
TGCAATGTTGATCCCGACCAGGATGGCCACACCTTC
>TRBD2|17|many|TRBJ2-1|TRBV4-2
CASSQEGRGGSVDEQFF
TGTGCCAGCAGCCAAGAAGGGCGGGGGGGGTCCGTTGATGAGCAGTTCTTC
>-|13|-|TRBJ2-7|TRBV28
CASRQGRSYERYF
TGTGCCAGCCGCCAAGGACGGTCCTACGAGCGGTACTTC
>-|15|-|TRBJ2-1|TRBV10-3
CTISESTNRNNEQFF
TGTACCATCAGTGAGTCGACCAACAGAAACAATGAGCAGTTCTTC
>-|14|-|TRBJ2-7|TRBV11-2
CASRWDRGGYEQYF
TGTGCCAGCAGATGGGACCGCGGAGGGTACGAGCAGTACTTC
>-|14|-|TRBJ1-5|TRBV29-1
CSVAVSGKDQPQHF
TGCAGCGTTGCTGTATCGGGGAAAGATCAGCCCCAACATTTT
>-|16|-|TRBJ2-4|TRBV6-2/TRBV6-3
CDSTADRLRAKNILYF
TGTGACAGCACTGCTGACAGGTTAAGAGCCAAAAACATTCTGTACTTC
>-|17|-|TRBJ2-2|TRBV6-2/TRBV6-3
CACSYIQQRTNTGELFF
TGTGCCTGCAGTTACATCCAACAGAGGACCAACACCGGGGAGCTGTTTTTT
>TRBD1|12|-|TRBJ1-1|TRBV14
CVSSRDRVEAFF
TGTGTCAGTAGCCGGGACAGGGTGGAGGCTTTCTTT
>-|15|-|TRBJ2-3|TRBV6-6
CASSYWGESTDTQYF
TGTGCCAGCAGTTACTGGGGAGAGAGCACAGATACGCAGTATTTT
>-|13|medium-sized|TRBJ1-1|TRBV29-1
CSARQDLNTEAFF
TGCAGCGCCCGACAGGATCTGAACACTGAAGCTTTCTTT
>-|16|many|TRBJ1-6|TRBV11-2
CASSSVTDRYNSPLHF
TGTGCCAGCAGCTCAGTTACGGACCGTTATAATTCACCCCTCCACTTT